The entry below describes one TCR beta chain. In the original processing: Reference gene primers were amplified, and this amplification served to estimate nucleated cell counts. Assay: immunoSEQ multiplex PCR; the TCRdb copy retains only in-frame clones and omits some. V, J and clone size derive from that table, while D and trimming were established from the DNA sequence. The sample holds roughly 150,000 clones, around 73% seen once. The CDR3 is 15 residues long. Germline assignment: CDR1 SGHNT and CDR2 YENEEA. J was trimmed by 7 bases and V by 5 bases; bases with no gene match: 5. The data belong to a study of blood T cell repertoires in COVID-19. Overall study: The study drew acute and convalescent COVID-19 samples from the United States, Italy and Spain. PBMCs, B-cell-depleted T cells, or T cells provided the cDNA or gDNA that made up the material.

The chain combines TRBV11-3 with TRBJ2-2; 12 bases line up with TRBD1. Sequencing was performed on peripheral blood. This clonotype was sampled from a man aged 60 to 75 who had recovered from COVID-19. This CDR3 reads CASSPGTGGHGELFF. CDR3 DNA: TGTGCCAGCAGCCCCGGGACAGGGGGCCACGGGGAGCTGTTTTTT.